A single sample is the source of the 21 T cell receptor beta chains below, sequenced in a study of T-cell reconstitution after alpha-beta-depleted transplantation in children. Researchers prepared the TCRbeta library using unique molecular identifiers, the study reports. In TCRdb, the PCR reads were re-called with MiXCR into one record per CDR3 protein. In the table there are about 420,000 distinct CDR3 sequences, around 15% of which are singletons. The material was PBMCs, mostly from graft donor cells, obtained 360 days after TCRalphabeta/CD19-depleted stem cell transplant. All receptors come from a boy in the first two years of life who had a stem cell transplant for Wiskott-Aldrich syndrome, so the T cells may come from the graft donor.

The chain is built from TRBV29-1 and TRBJ2-5; TRBD1 is a possible D gene (5 bases). The CDR3 totals 11 residues. With 4 bases removed from V and 7 bases from J, the gap between germline ends came to 10 bases. CDR1 and CDR2 (germline): SQVTM, ANQGSEA. The CDR3 is CSVATGGTQYF. Here the CDR3 DNA reads TGCAGCGTTGCCACAGGTGGGACCCAGTACTTC.

The chain employs TRBV10-3 and TRBJ1-5; D call uncertain. The CDR3 spans 12 residues. Germline CDR1 reads ENHRY; CDR2 reads SYGVKD. V lost 6 bases and J 0 bases, leaving 3 bases between the germline ends. Written as DNA, the CDR3 is TGTGCCATCAGCAGTAGCAATCAGCCCCAGCATTTT. Its translation: CAISSSNQPQHF.

CDR3: CASSYGPGLVSNEQFF. DNA for the CDR3: TGTGCCAGCAGTTATGGACCGGGACTAGTGTCCAATGAGCAGTTCTTC. This chain links TRBV12-3 or TRBV12-4 with TRBJ2-1; 8 bases fit TRBD2. This CDR3 spans 16 amino acids. J gave up 6 bases and V 4 bases, and 11 bases lay outside the gene matches.

This clonotype was found a few times. The chain recombines TRBV7-2 with TRBJ2-1, with TRBD2 matching 12 bases. The CDR3 has 15 amino acids. V was clipped by 3 bases and J by 9 bases; unmatched bases: 6. Germline V CDR1 and CDR2: SGHTA, FQGNSA. The CDR3 DNA reads as TGTGCCAGCAGCTTTACTAGCGGGAGGTCGAGTGAGCAGTTCTTC. This encodes CASSFTSGRSSEQFF.

The chain uses TRBV7-8 and TRBJ2-6; TRBD1 is a possible D gene (6 bases). Germline CDR1 is SGHVS and CDR2 is FQNEAQ. The CDR3 has 15 amino acids. V was trimmed by 3 bases and J by 2 bases, leaving 8 bases between them. The CDR3 DNA reads as TGTGCCAGCAGCTTCTCAGGGGCTGGGGCCAACGTCCTGACTTTC. It encodes CASSFSGAGANVLTF.

This rearrangement joins TRBV7-2 to TRBJ1-4; 8 bases match TRBD1. V gave up 5 bases and J gave up 4 bases; unmatched junction bases: 6. The CDR3 totals 15 residues. Looked up from germline, CDR1 is SGHTA and CDR2 is FQGNSA. CDR3 region: CASSPGQGVNEKLFF. As DNA, the CDR3 is TGTGCCAGCAGCCCAGGACAGGGAGTTAATGAAAAACTGTTTTTT.

CDR3 region: CSARRLGSDTQYF. The CDR3 nucleotides are TGCAGTGCTAGGCGTCTAGGCTCAGATACGCAGTATTTT. The chain recombines TRBV20-1 with TRBJ2-3, with D hard to call. The CDR3 is 13 residues long. The germline V and J ends were trimmed by 3 bases and 4 bases, with 11 bases remaining between them. Looked up from germline, CDR1 is DFQATT and CDR2 is SNEGSKA (reference sequence).

In this sample, this clonotype turned up many times. The chain joins TRBV20-1 to TRBJ2-1; 9 bases agree with TRBD1. Looked up from germline, CDR1 is DFQATT and CDR2 is SNEGSKA (reference sequence). This CDR3 is built from 15 residues. J lost 1 base, V lost 8 bases, and 9 bases had no gene match. This CDR3 is CSIEGDRVSYNEQFF. The CDR3 nucleotides are TGCAGTATAGAGGGGGACAGGGTATCCTACAATGAGCAGTTCTTC.

The sample holds a few counts of this clonotype. The chain joins TRBV6-1 to TRBJ2-5; D is unresolved. The CDR3 has 17 amino acids. Trimming took 6 bases from V and 3 from J, leaving 23 bases between them. Germline values: CDR1 MNHNS, CDR2 SASEGT. CDR3 sequence reads: CASRSPRWREFEETQYF. In DNA form, the CDR3 reads TGTGCCAGCAGGTCCCCGCGGTGGCGAGAGTTCGAAGAGACCCAGTACTTC.

The chain recombines TRBV2 with TRBJ2-1, with D tentatively TRBD2 (6 bases). V was clipped by 7 bases and J by 12 bases, with 22 bases between them. This CDR3 is 14 amino acids long. CDR1 is SNHLY, CDR2 FYNNEI, per germline. The CDR3 nucleotides are TGTGCCAGCACCAGAATCTTCGCTAGCGAAAGGCAGTTCTTC. Translating it yields CASTRIFASERQFF.

This clonotype was seen only a few times. The chain has TRBV7-9 and TRBJ2-1; D remains unclear. Trimming took 1 base from V and 7 from J, leaving 14 bases between them. Germline values: CDR1 SEHNR, CDR2 FQNEAQ (reference sequence). The CDR3 sequence is 15 residues long. The CDR3 sequence: CASSLVISRRNEQFF. CDR3 bases: TGTGCCAGCAGCTTAGTAATAAGTAGACGGAATGAGCAGTTCTTC.

The V gene is TRBV2, the J gene TRBJ2-2; the match to TRBD1 covers 9 bases. In germline, CDR1 is SNHLY, CDR2 FYNNEI. The trim removed 9 bases at V and 4 bases at J, leaving 9 bases unmatched. The CDR3 is made up of 15 amino acids. The CDR3 spells CASFSGTGFTGELFF. In DNA, the CDR3 is TGTGCCAGTTTCTCCGGGACAGGGTTCACCGGGGAGCTGTTTTTT.

This chain connects TRBV27 to TRBJ2-5, with D perhaps TRBD2 (5 bases). CDR3 length: 16 residues. Per germline, CDR1 MNHEY and CDR2 SMNVEV (reference sequence). V shed 3 bases and J shed 1 base, with 15 bases lying between them. The CDR3 region is CASSFRYRRTQETQYF. CDR3 nucleotides: TGTGCCAGCAGTTTCCGGTATAGGAGGACCCAAGAGACCCAGTACTTC.

The V gene is TRBV30, the J gene TRBJ2-1; D gene ambiguous. Trimming removed 0 bases at V and 5 bases at J, with 17 bases between. CDR3 length equals 16 residues. CDR1 is GTSNPN, CDR2 SVGIG, per germline (reference sequence). The CDR3, as DNA: TGTGCCTGGAGTGTACGTCGGCCAAGCACACACAATGAGCAGTTCTTC. This sequence encodes CAWSVRRPSTHNEQFF.

The rearrangement joins TRBV5-1 to TRBJ1-1, with unresolved D. Germline CDR1 reads SGHRS; CDR2 reads YFSETQ. This CDR3 region has 14 residues. V was pared by 4 bases and J by 1 base, with 11 bases between. As DNA, the CDR3 is TGCGCCAGCAGCCTCGTAACAAGGAACACTGAAGCTTTCTTT. This codes for CASSLVTRNTEAFF.

The genes are TRBV4-3 and TRBJ1-4, with a weak D call TRBD1 (5 bases). The CDR3 consists of 14 residues. V lost 2 bases and J lost 7, with 11 bases in between. Germline loops: CDR1 LGHNA, CDR2 YSLEER. CDR3 region: CASSQRGVGEKLFF. CDR3 bases: TGCGCCAGCAGCCAACGGGGGGTTGGTGAAAAACTGTTTTTT.

The chain employs TRBV6-6 and TRBJ2-3; D might be TRBD1 (6 bases). CDR3 length: 11 residues. Trimming removed 2 bases at V and 13 bases at J, with 10 bases between. Per germline, CDR1 MNHNY and CDR2 SVGAGI (reference sequence). The CDR3 sequence is CASSYDRREYF. As DNA, the CDR3 is TGTGCCAGCAGTTACGACAGGCGAGAGTATTTT.

Only a few counts were recorded for this clonotype. The J gene is TRBJ2-1, the V gene TRBV24-1; D uncertain. Germline CDR1 is KGHDR and CDR2 is SFDVKD. Between the trimmed V and J ends, which lost 3 bases and 0 bases, there was a span of 8 bases. This CDR3 is 15 amino acids long. CDR3 region: CATSDARSSYNEQFF. The CDR3 nucleotides are TGTGCCACCAGTGATGCTCGGAGCTCCTACAATGAGCAGTTCTTC.

This clonotype was seen more than once but under ten times. J is TRBJ2-4 and V is TRBV6-2 or TRBV6-3, with 8 positions matching TRBD1. Trimming cost V 6 bases and J 8 bases; bases outside gene matches: 12. CDR1 is MNHEY and CDR2 is SVGEGT in the germline V gene. The CDR3 sequence is 15 residues long. The CDR3 loop is CASRERTGNRDIQYF. The CDR3 nucleotides read TGTGCCAGCAGGGAAAGGACAGGGAATAGGGACATTCAGTACTTC.

There are a few counts of this clonotype. The chain carries TRBV5-1 and TRBJ2-7; D is unclear. The V and J ends lost 6 bases and 0 bases respectively, with 10 bases between them. CDR1 and CDR2 (germline): SGHRS, YFSETQ. The CDR3 has 13 residues. CDR3 region: CASTGPSSYEQYF. The CDR3 nucleotides read TGCGCCAGCACTGGACCCAGCTCCTACGAGCAGTACTTC.

This clonotype was counted only a few times. The chain is built from TRBV6-6 and TRBJ2-3; D might be TRBD1 or TRBD2, each matching 5 bases. Trimming shortened V by 7 bases and J by 6 bases, and 14 bases separated the two germline ends. The CDR3 runs to 13 residues. CDR1 and CDR2 (germline): MNHNY, SVGAGI (reference sequence). The CDR3 sequence: CASTKQEEDTQYF. Written as DNA, the CDR3 is TGTGCCAGCACCAAACAGGAGGAGGATACGCAGTATTTT.